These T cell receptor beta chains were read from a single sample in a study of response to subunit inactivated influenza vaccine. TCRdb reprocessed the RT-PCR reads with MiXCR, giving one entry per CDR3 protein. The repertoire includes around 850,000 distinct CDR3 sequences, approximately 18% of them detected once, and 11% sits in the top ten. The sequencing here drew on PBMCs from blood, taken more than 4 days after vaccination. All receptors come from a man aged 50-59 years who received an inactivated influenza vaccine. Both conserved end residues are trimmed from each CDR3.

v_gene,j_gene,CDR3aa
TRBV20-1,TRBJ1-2,SASPTVDYGYT
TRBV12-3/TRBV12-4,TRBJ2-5,ASSLAGPLYQETQY
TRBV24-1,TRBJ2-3,ATSDSSGPTDTQY
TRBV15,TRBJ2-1,ATSFGQGSYNEQF
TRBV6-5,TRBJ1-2,ASSYGDSGGGYT
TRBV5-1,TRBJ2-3,ASSLAGTSFTDTQY
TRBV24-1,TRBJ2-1,ATSDFPGVEQF
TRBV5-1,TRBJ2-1,ASSFGGLADYNEQF
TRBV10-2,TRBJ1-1,ASMAGGGTEAF
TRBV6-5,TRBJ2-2,ASSYSPTSGSTGELF
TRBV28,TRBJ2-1,ASTSLGTGREGEQF
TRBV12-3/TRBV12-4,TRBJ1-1,ASRITGNTEAF
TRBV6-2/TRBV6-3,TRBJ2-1,ASRTAGSSSYNEQF
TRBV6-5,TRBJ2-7,ASSYSISGGQY